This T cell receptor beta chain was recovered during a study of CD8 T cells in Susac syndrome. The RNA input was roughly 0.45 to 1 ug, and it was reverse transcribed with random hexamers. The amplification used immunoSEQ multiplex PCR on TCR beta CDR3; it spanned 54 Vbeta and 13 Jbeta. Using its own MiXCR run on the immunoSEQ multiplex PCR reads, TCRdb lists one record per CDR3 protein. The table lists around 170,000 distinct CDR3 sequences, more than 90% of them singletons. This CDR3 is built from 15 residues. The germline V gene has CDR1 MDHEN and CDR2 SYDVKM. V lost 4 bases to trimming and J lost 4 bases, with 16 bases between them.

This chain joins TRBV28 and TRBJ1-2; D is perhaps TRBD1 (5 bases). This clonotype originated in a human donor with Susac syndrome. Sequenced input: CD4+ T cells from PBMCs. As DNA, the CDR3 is TGTGCCAGCAGTTCGGGGGAAGGACACCTCTATGGCTACACCTTC. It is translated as CASSSGEGHLYGYTF.